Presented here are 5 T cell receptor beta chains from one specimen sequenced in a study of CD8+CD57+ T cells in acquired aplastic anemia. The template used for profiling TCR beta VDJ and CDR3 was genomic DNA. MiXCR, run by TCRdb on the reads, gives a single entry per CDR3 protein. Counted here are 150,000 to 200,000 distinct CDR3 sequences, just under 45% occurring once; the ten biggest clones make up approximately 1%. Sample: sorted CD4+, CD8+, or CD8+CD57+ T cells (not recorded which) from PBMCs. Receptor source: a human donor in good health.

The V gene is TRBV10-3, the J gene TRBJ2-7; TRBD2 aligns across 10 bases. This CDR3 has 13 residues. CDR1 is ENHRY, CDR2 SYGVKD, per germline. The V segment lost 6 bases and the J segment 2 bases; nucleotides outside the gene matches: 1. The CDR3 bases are TGTGCCATCAGCCTAGCGGGGGCCTACGAGCAGTACTTC. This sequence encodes CAISLAGAYEQYF.

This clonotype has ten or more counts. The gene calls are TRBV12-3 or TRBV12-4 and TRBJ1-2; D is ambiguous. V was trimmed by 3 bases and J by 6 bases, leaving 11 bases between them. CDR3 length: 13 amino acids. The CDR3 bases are TGTGCCAGCAGTTTTGATGGACGGGATGGCTACACCTTC. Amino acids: CASSFDGRDGYTF.

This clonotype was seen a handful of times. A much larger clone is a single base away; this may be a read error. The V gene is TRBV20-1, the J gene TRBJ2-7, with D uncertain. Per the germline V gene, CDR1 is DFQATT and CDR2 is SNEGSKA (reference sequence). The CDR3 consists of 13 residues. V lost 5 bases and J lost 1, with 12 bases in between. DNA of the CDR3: TGCAGTGCTTTTCTGATAGGGTCCTACGAGCAGTACTTC. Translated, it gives CSAFLIGSYEQYF.

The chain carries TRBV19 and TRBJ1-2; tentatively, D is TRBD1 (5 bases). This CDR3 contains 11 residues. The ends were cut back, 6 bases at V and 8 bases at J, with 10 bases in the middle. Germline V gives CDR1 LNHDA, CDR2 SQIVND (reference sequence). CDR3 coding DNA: TGTGCCAGTAGCGACAGTCGGGGCTACACCTTC. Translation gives CASSDSRGYTF.

The DNA for the CDR3 is TGTGCCAGCAGGATATATCCCGGGGAGCTGTTTTTT. The encoded protein is CASRIYPGELFF. The V and J genes are TRBV9 and TRBJ2-2; no clear D gene. CDR3 length: 12 residues. V was clipped by 5 bases and J by 6 bases, with 8 bases between them. Germline CDR1 and CDR2: SGDLS and YYNGEE.